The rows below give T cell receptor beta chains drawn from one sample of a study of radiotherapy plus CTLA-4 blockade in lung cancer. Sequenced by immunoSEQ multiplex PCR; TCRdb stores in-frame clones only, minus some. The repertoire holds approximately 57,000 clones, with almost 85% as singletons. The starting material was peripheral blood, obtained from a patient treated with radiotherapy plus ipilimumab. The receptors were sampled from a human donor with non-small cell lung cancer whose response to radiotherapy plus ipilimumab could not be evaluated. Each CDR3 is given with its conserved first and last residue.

CDR3aa: CASSPDRNSYEQYF; j_gene: TRBJ2-7; len: 14; v_gene: TRBV18
CDR3aa: CASSPQTGGDQPQHF; j_gene: TRBJ1-5; len: 15; v_gene: TRBV18
CDR3aa: CASSTLLRTALEAFF; j_gene: TRBJ1-1; len: 15; v_gene: TRBV19
CDR3aa: CASSQLPGSSYEQYF; j_gene: TRBJ2-7; len: 15; v_gene: TRBV5-1
CDR3aa: CASSSQYNEQFF; j_gene: TRBJ2-1; len: 12; v_gene: TRBV28
CDR3aa: CAGGRDRVHGYTF; j_gene: TRBJ1-2; len: 13; v_gene: TRBV6-1
CDR3aa: CASSPPLAGGVYNEQFF; j_gene: TRBJ2-1; len: 17; v_gene: TRBV18
CDR3aa: CASSPDNRYGYTF; j_gene: TRBJ1-2; len: 13; v_gene: TRBV18
CDR3aa: CASSSRTGEQYF; j_gene: TRBJ2-7; len: 12; v_gene: TRBV5-5
CDR3aa: CASSQVTSGVRTGELFF; j_gene: TRBJ2-2; len: 17; v_gene: TRBV4-3
CDR3aa: CASSYRGLETQYF; j_gene: TRBJ2-5; len: 13; v_gene: TRBV5-1
CDR3aa: CASSFTRGGVFEQFF; j_gene: TRBJ2-1; len: 15; v_gene: TRBV7-2
CDR3aa: CASCSGATGELFF; j_gene: TRBJ2-2; len: 13; v_gene: TRBV6-5
CDR3aa: CASSLQLAGGQETQYF; j_gene: TRBJ2-5; len: 16; v_gene: TRBV5-1
CDR3aa: CASSQSLNLRQEPYEQYF; j_gene: TRBJ2-7; len: 18; v_gene: TRBV23-1
CDR3aa: CASSPQSREGAEAFF; j_gene: TRBJ1-1; len: 15; v_gene: TRBV18
CDR3aa: CASSLGTAEDSNQPQHF; j_gene: TRBJ1-5; len: 17; v_gene: TRBV7-6
CDR3aa: CASSLFGEQYF; j_gene: TRBJ2-7; len: 11; v_gene: TRBV28
CDR3aa: CASSVSGGDTGELFF; j_gene: TRBJ2-2; len: 15; v_gene: TRBV7-2
CDR3aa: CASSGTDSNQPQHF; j_gene: TRBJ1-5; len: 14; v_gene: TRBV2
CDR3aa: CASSFTSDRGSSYNSPLHF; j_gene: TRBJ1-6; len: 19; v_gene: TRBV2
CDR3aa: CASSRGTWSNEKLFF; j_gene: TRBJ1-4; len: 15; v_gene: TRBV19
CDR3aa: CATSRGGSSYEQYF; j_gene: TRBJ2-7; len: 14; v_gene: TRBV15
CDR3aa: CASNGGGLNTEAFF; j_gene: TRBJ1-1; len: 14; v_gene: TRBV6-6
CDR3aa: CASSLVGAQAFF; j_gene: TRBJ1-1; len: 12; v_gene: TRBV5-6
CDR3aa: CASSLRENTEAFF; j_gene: TRBJ1-1; len: 13; v_gene: TRBV11-2
CDR3aa: CASRLGWGPTSTDTQYF; j_gene: TRBJ2-3; len: 17; v_gene: TRBV5-6
CDR3aa: CASSELGGTGGVVTEAFF; j_gene: TRBJ1-1; len: 18; v_gene: TRBV25-1
CDR3aa: CASPSAGVAGYTF; j_gene: TRBJ1-2; len: 13; v_gene: TRBV11-2
CDR3aa: CASRRQEGYYEQYF; j_gene: TRBJ2-7; len: 14; v_gene: TRBV28
CDR3aa: CASSSGGPDTQYF; j_gene: TRBJ2-3; len: 13; v_gene: TRBV5-1
CDR3aa: CASSFGAGGPYEQYF; j_gene: TRBJ2-7; len: 15; v_gene: TRBV19
CDR3aa: CASSIDRGPGNTIYF; j_gene: TRBJ1-3; len: 15; v_gene: TRBV19
CDR3aa: CASSPESRANQPQHF; j_gene: TRBJ1-5; len: 15; v_gene: TRBV18
CDR3aa: CASSSPWQGQGYTF; j_gene: TRBJ1-2; len: 14; v_gene: TRBV7-2
CDR3aa: CATSRLTGSSSGDTIYF; j_gene: TRBJ1-3; len: 17; v_gene: TRBV15
CDR3aa: CASSPGGAGYGYTF; j_gene: TRBJ1-2; len: 14; v_gene: TRBV7-9
CDR3aa: CASSIQPGTGQETQYF; j_gene: TRBJ2-5; len: 16; v_gene: TRBV19
CDR3aa: CASSPGTSTEAFF; j_gene: TRBJ1-1; len: 13; v_gene: TRBV9
CDR3aa: CASSFGQGASGELFF; j_gene: TRBJ2-2; len: 15; v_gene: TRBV7-9
CDR3aa: CASEQGVNTEAFF; j_gene: TRBJ1-1; len: 13; v_gene: TRBV10-2
CDR3aa: CASSGAYGYTF; j_gene: TRBJ1-2; len: 11; v_gene: TRBV7-9
CDR3aa: CASSGNPYPNQETQYF; j_gene: TRBJ2-5; len: 16; v_gene: TRBV9
CDR3aa: CASSLDSTYEQYF; j_gene: TRBJ2-7; len: 13; v_gene: TRBV7-2
CDR3aa: CASSSDRQFNYGYTF; j_gene: TRBJ1-2; len: 15; v_gene: TRBV28
CDR3aa: CASSQDGGQLSYEQYF; j_gene: TRBJ2-7; len: 16; v_gene: TRBV4-3
CDR3aa: CASSKPGRDNEQFF; j_gene: TRBJ2-1; len: 14; v_gene: TRBV19
CDR3aa: CSADRSNTEAFF; j_gene: TRBJ1-1; len: 12; v_gene: TRBV29-1